The source of this TCR beta chain is a study of T cells in Graves' hyperthyroidism and ophthalmopathy. Study-level results: Before onset, by a median of around six months, the model predicted ophthalmopathy.

In its sample, this clonotype was seen many times. Its antigen is undetermined. Template material for amplifying TCR beta CDR3 regions consisted of RNA transcripts. First-round RT-PCR targeting the TCR CDR3 was performed with the HTBI primer set. TCRdb re-derived calls from the multiplex PCR reads in MiXCR, one entry per CDR3 protein. Of fewer than 900,000 distinct CDR3 sequences in the sample, about 17% were seen once. The CDR3 extends over 12 amino acids. CDR1 and CDR2 from the germline V gene are SEHNR and FQNEAQ (reference sequence). The trim removed 5 bases at V and 9 bases at J, leaving 3 bases unmatched.

This chain links TRBV7-9 with TRBJ2-7; 11 bases match TRBD1. Material: blood. The receptor comes from a woman in her forties or fifties with Graves' hyperthyroidism that later progressed to Graves' ophthalmopathy. DNA of the CDR3: TGTGCCAGCAGCCTGGACAGGGGGCGGCAGTACTTC. It yields the protein CASSLDRGRQYF.